This TCR beta chain was captured in a study of OX40 agonist ivuxolimab in advanced cancers. Study background: Of the patients, three showed partial responses, one with hepatocellular carcinoma and two with cutaneous melanoma.

The data were produced by immunoSEQ multiplex PCR, yet TCRdb's version contains in-frame clones alone and is incomplete. This repertoire shows about 64,000 clones, over 65% found once; its top ten account for roughly 2%. Regarding this clone: Its specificity is not known.

Sampling of blood occurred at baseline, cycle 4 day 1, and cycle 7 day 1. Germline assignment: CDR1 MGHRA and CDR2 YSYEKL. V was cut by 0 bases and J by 3 bases, with 15 bases left in between. The CDR3 sequence is 16 residues long. The study, taken as a whole, reports: What antigens the expanded peripheral T cells recognized was never established. Relative to CD4+, CD8+ T cells held more expanded clones on average.

V usage is TRBV4-1 and J usage is TRBJ2-7; D is possibly TRBD2 (5 bases). The source is an adult with an advanced solid tumor such as melanoma, head and neck, liver or kidney cancer. Here the sequenced sample was CD4+ or CD8+ T cells sorted from blood, taken in a trial of the OX40 agonist ivuxolimab. CDR3 in amino acids: CASSQEPGNPLYEQYF. CDR3 coding DNA: TGCGCCAGCAGCCAAGAGCCGGGAAACCCGCTCTACGAGCAGTACTTC.